The TCR beta chain described here comes from a study of T cell responses to AZD1222 COVID-19 vaccine. Some clones are missing from TCRdb's copy, which holds only in-frame ones; the method was immunoSEQ multiplex PCR. The sample consists of about 59,000 clones, about 91% of them appearing once. Broader study findings: Among the donors, most were white British and more were female, and clonal diversity was possibly underestimated. Close to half of spike-specific TCRs reportedly recognize unmutated variant regions.

A remark on this clone: What it binds is unknown.

The sample consisted of peripheral blood, taken 28 days after the second AZD1222 dose. The receptor's source is an adult who received the AZD1222 COVID-19 vaccine.

This CDR3 is CASSQAGTAGYEQYF. In DNA form, the CDR3 reads TGTGCCAGCAGCCAAGCGGGGACAGCCGGCTACGAGCAGTACTTC. The V gene is TRBV5-4, the J gene TRBJ2-7; TRBD1 or TRBD2 may be the D gene (7 bases each). Germline CDR1 reads SGHNT; CDR2 reads YYREEE (reference sequence). The CDR3 runs 15 residues. The V end lost 4 bases, the J end lost 3 bases, and 17 bases lay between the germline ends.